A single sample is the source of the 32 T cell receptor beta chains below, sequenced in a study of T cell responses to AZD1222 COVID-19 vaccine. Here immunoSEQ multiplex PCR was the method, and the copy in TCRdb shows in-frame clones only, minus some. The sample consists of about 120,000 clones, 90% of them appearing once. The specimen was peripheral blood, collected 28 days after the second dose of the MenACWY control vaccine. The origin of the receptors is an adult who received the MenACWY meningococcal vaccine as a control.

The genes are TRBV5-4 and TRBJ1-2; TRBD1 might be the D (6 bases). The V end lost 2 bases, the J end lost 5 bases, and 19 bases lay between the germline ends. Germline V gene data show CDR1 as SGHNT and CDR2 as YYREEE (reference sequence). This CDR3 spans 16 amino acids. In DNA form, the CDR3 reads TGTGCCAGCAGCTTAGGCAGAGAGGGGGTTTGGTATGGCTACACCTTC. Its translation is CASSLGREGVWYGYTF.

The chain couples TRBV27 to TRBJ2-1; 12 bases match TRBD1. V gave up 2 bases and J gave up 4 bases; unmatched junction bases: 9. The CDR3 extends over 18 amino acids. Germline CDR1 is MNHEY and CDR2 is SMNVEV (reference sequence). CDR3 region: CASSLLPGTGGLYNEQFF. The CDR3 region has the DNA TGTGCCAGCAGTTTACTCCCCGGGACAGGGGGCCTTTACAATGAGCAGTTCTTC.

The chain links TRBV10-2 to TRBJ2-7, with 8 bases lining up with TRBD1. V lost 0 bases and J lost 2; bases outside the gene matches: 0. The CDR3 extends over 14 amino acids. Germline V gives CDR1 WSHSY, CDR2 SAAADI. CDR3 region: CASSESRGPYEQYV. The CDR3 DNA reads as TGCGCCAGCAGTGAGTCCAGGGGGCCCTACGAGCAGTACGTC.

This chain uses TRBV6-6 with TRBJ1-2; tentatively, D is TRBD1 (5 bases). This CDR3 is 12 amino acids long. Germline values: CDR1 MNHNY, CDR2 SVGAGI (reference sequence). The V gene lost 6 bases and the J gene lost 6 bases, with 11 bases spanning the gap. The CDR3 loop reads CASRPGTHGYTF. Written as DNA, the CDR3 is TGTGCCAGCAGGCCCGGGACCCATGGCTACACCTTC.

V and J are TRBV7-2 and TRBJ2-3; TRBD2 agrees at 11 bases. Germline V gene data show CDR1 as SGHTA and CDR2 as FQGNSA. The trim removed 0 bases at V and 2 bases at J, leaving 7 bases unmatched. The CDR3 sequence is 18 residues long. CDR3 DNA: TGTGCCAGCAGCTTAGCCCCCCCGACTAGCGGGATCACAGATACGCAGTATTTT. Translation gives CASSLAPPTSGITDTQYF.

The J gene is TRBJ1-1, the V gene TRBV3-1 (or the pseudogene TRBV3-2); TRBD1 might be the D (5 bases). The CDR3 length is 12 residues. In germline, CDR1 is LGHDT, CDR2 YNNKEL (reference sequence). V dropped 3 bases and J dropped 9 bases, with 11 bases sitting between them. CDR3 amino acids: CASSHQDTKAFF. CDR3 in DNA: TGTGCCAGCAGCCACCAGGACACCAAAGCTTTCTTT.

This clone was picked up one time. The chain uses TRBV28 and TRBJ1-4, with D maybe TRBD1 (5 bases). Germline lookup yields CDR1 MDHEN and CDR2 SYDVKM. The V end lost 2 bases, the J end lost 3 bases, and 16 bases lay between the germline ends. This CDR3 is built from 17 residues. The CDR3 nucleotides are TGTGCCAGCAGTTTAGGAAGGGGTCGGGTTGCTAATGAAAAACTGTTTTTT. This sequence encodes CASSLGRGRVANEKLFF.

This chain connects TRBV6-5 to TRBJ1-1; no definite D call. The V and J ends lost 5 bases and 3 bases respectively, with 16 bases between them. The CDR3 runs 15 residues. CDR1 MNHEY and CDR2 SVGAGI come from the germline V gene. The CDR3 spells CASSLALPGYTEAFF. As DNA, the CDR3 is TGTGCCAGCAGTCTCGCGTTGCCTGGGTACACTGAAGCTTTCTTT.

The rearrangement links TRBV7-6 to TRBJ1-2; TRBD1 is a possible D gene (6 bases). Germline values: CDR1 SGHVS, CDR2 FNYEAQ. The CDR3 loop spans 14 amino acids. The ends were cut back, 3 bases at V and 6 bases at J, with 14 bases in the middle. CDR3 sequence reads: CASSFDGQRNGYTF. The CDR3, as DNA: TGTGCCAGCAGCTTCGACGGACAGAGAAATGGCTACACCTTC.

The rearrangement uses TRBV5-1 and TRBJ2-1, with 7 bases aligning to TRBD1. This CDR3 has 17 residues. Losses at the gene ends were 0 bases for V and 0 bases for J; bases not matched to a gene: 6. Germline CDR1 is SGHRS and CDR2 is YFSETQ. In DNA, the CDR3 is TGCGCCAGCAGCTTGGGCAATCGGGACAGCTCCTACAATGAGCAGTTCTTC. Residues: CASSLGNRDSSYNEQFF.

The chain employs TRBV12-3 or TRBV12-4 and TRBJ1-5, with a tentative D call TRBD1 (5 bases). The CDR3 is made up of 13 amino acids. Trimming removed 6 bases from V and 2 bases from J, with 8 bases in between. CDR3 residues: CASRGDGNQPQHF. In DNA form, the CDR3 reads TGTGCCAGCAGAGGGGATGGCAATCAGCCCCAGCATTTT.

This chain uses TRBV7-8 with TRBJ1-6; the D is unclear. Trimming cost V 5 bases and J 10 bases, with 9 bases left between them. Germline CDR1 and CDR2: SGHVS and FQNEAQ. The CDR3 has 12 amino acids. DNA of the CDR3: TGTGCCAGCAGCCCGGACGACTCACCCCTCCACTTT. Translation gives CASSPDDSPLHF.

The chain links TRBV7-6 to TRBJ1-1; a weak D match, TRBD1 (5 bases). Per the germline V gene, CDR1 is SGHVS and CDR2 is FNYEAQ. V lost 5 bases and J lost 1, with 14 bases in between. CDR3 length: 15 amino acids. The CDR3 reads CASSAGTRENTEAFF. CDR3 bases: TGTGCCAGCAGCGCCGGGACGCGGGAGAACACTGAAGCTTTCTTT.

This chain links TRBV5-1 with TRBJ1-5; D unresolved. CDR3 length: 14 amino acids. Germline lookup yields CDR1 SGHRS and CDR2 YFSETQ. Trimming removed 0 bases at V and 7 bases at J, with 11 bases between. CDR3 region: CASSLVGGSQPQHF. CDR3 sequence (DNA): TGCGCCAGCAGCTTGGTCGGCGGGTCCCAGCCCCAGCATTTT.

The chain joins TRBV5-4 to TRBJ2-5; unclear D gene. The CDR3 spans 12 residues. Trimming removed 2 bases from V and 3 bases from J, with 5 bases in between. Germline V gene sequence: CDR1 SGHNT, CDR2 YYREEE (reference sequence). The CDR3 spells CASSFEEETQYF. The CDR3 DNA follows: TGTGCCAGCAGCTTTGAGGAAGAGACCCAGTACTTC.

The J gene is TRBJ1-3, the V gene TRBV5-6; possibly TRBD1 for D (6 bases). V shed 2 bases and J shed 0 bases, with 9 bases lying between them. CDR1 SGHDT and CDR2 YYEEEE come from the germline V gene. The CDR3 loop spans 15 amino acids. CDR3 bases: TGTGCCAGCAGCTTTGGGGGACACTCTGGAAACACCATATATTTT. Its protein product is CASSFGGHSGNTIYF.

V and J are TRBV6-4 and TRBJ2-3, with 8 nucleotides matching TRBD2. The junction had 10 bases not matched to a gene; V was cut back by 4 bases and J by 10 bases. The CDR3 has 14 amino acids. Germline CDR1 MRHNA, CDR2 SNTAGT. The CDR3 bases are TGTGCCAGCAGTGCCCTAGCGGGTCTACACCCGCAGTATTTT. This encodes CASSALAGLHPQYF.

The chain carries TRBV2 and TRBJ2-6; 10 bases match TRBD1. Germline CDR1 is SNHLY and CDR2 is FYNNEI. With V trimmed by 6 bases and J by 2 bases, 13 bases remained unmatched. The CDR3 extends over 19 amino acids. The DNA of the CDR3 is TGTGCCAGCAGGGAGGGACAGGGGCCCAGAGTGGCTGGGGCCAACGTCCTGACTTTC. This sequence encodes CASREGQGPRVAGANVLTF.

This chain connects TRBV6-6 to TRBJ2-6; D uncertain. The CDR3 extends over 14 amino acids. V lost 5 bases to trimming and J lost 4 bases, with 9 bases between them. Germline assignment: CDR1 MNHNY and CDR2 SVGAGI (reference sequence). CDR3 bases: TGTGCCAGCAGTCCCGGTGACGGGGCCAACGTCCTGACTTTC. This gives the protein CASSPGDGANVLTF.

V and J are TRBV2 and TRBJ1-4, with 7 positions matching TRBD1. There are 14 residues in the CDR3. Looked up from germline, CDR1 is SNHLY and CDR2 is FYNNEI. V lost 3 bases and J lost 6; bases outside the gene matches: 4. CDR3 bases: TGTGCCAGCAGTGACCAGGGGGGGGATGAAAAACTGTTTTTT. This translates into CASSDQGGDEKLFF.

J is TRBJ2-7 and V is TRBV7-2; D is perhaps TRBD1 (6 bases). Germline CDR1 is SGHTA and CDR2 is FQGNSA. The CDR3 is 15 amino acids. The V gene lost 3 bases and the J gene lost 3 bases, with 15 bases spanning the gap. CDR3 DNA: TGTGCCAGCAGCTTCGGCCAGGGGACGTTCTACGAGCAGTACTTC. The encoded protein is CASSFGQGTFYEQYF. Full variable domain (rest looked up from reference TRBV7-2 and TRBJ2-7): GAGVSQSPSNKVTEKGKDVELRCDPISGHTALYWYRQSLGQGLEFLIYFQGNSAPDKSGLPSDRFSAERTGGSVSTLTIQRTQQEDSAVYLCASSFGQGTFYEQYFGPGTRLTVT.

The CDR3 DNA is TGTGCCAGCAGTTACTCGAACGGTGGCGGGGAGCTGTTTTTT. This translates into CASSYSNGGGELFF. V and J are TRBV6-5 and TRBJ2-2, with D unresolved. The CDR3 has 14 residues. The germline V and J ends were trimmed by 0 bases and 7 bases, with 9 bases remaining between them. CDR1 is MNHEY and CDR2 is SVGAGI in the germline V gene.

The chain recombines TRBV6-5 with TRBJ1-2; 7 bases agree with TRBD1. Per germline, CDR1 MNHEY and CDR2 SVGAGI. Losses at the gene ends were 3 bases for V and 1 base for J; bases not matched to a gene: 5. This CDR3 contains 15 residues. The CDR3 is CASSYRTGVNYGYTF. The DNA of the CDR3 is TGTGCCAGCAGTTATAGAACAGGGGTTAACTATGGCTACACCTTC.

On this clone: In the same sample, other DNA sequences code for this CDR3. The chain's CDR3 is CASSQGNQPQHF. The CDR3 region has the DNA TGTGCCAGCAGCCAAGGGAATCAGCCCCAGCATTTT. The chain has TRBV3-1 (or the pseudogene TRBV3-2) and TRBJ1-5; D gene uncertain. With 1 base removed from V and 4 bases from J, the gap between germline ends came to 2 bases. Germline CDR1 and CDR2: LGHDT and YNNKEL (reference sequence). The CDR3 loop spans 12 amino acids.

The gene calls are TRBV27 and TRBJ1-2; weak D call: TRBD1 (5 bases). Germline V CDR1 and CDR2: MNHEY, SMNVEV (reference sequence). There are 14 residues in the CDR3. Trimming cost V 3 bases and J 7 bases, with 15 bases left between them. CDR3 protein: CASSFRLRDGGYTF. The CDR3 nucleotides read TGTGCCAGCAGTTTTAGGCTGAGGGACGGTGGCTACACCTTC.

Here the CDR3 reads CASSLTPAVGTRREGYTF. The DNA of the CDR3 is TGTGCCAGCAGCTTAACCCCCGCTGTAGGGACCCGCCGGGAAGGCTACACCTTC. The rearrangement links TRBV7-8 to TRBJ1-2, with D tentatively TRBD1 (5 bases). The CDR3 totals 18 residues. Looked up from germline, CDR1 is SGHVS and CDR2 is FQNEAQ. The V end lost 2 bases, the J end lost 8 bases, and 27 bases lay between the germline ends.

The chain couples TRBV28 to TRBJ1-2; D is unresolved. The CDR3 length is 14 residues. The germline V and J ends were trimmed by 5 bases and 0 bases, with 10 bases remaining between them. Germline values: CDR1 MDHEN, CDR2 SYDVKM. CDR3 region: CASSPVGPNYGYTF. CDR3 nucleotide sequence: TGTGCCAGCAGTCCGGTAGGGCCTAACTATGGCTACACCTTC.

The chain employs TRBV5-1 and TRBJ2-2; 7 nucleotides align to TRBD2. This CDR3 region has 15 residues. Germline assignment: CDR1 SGHRS and CDR2 YFSETQ. V trimming: 4 bases; J trimming: 7 bases; junction bases outside the gene matches: 10. The CDR3 nucleotides are TGCGCCAGCAGCCTACTAGGACTAGAGGGCGGGGAGCTGTTTTTT. The encoded protein is CASSLLGLEGGELFF.

This sequence joins TRBV6-1 and TRBJ2-1; D not certain. CDR1 and CDR2 from the germline V gene are MNHNS and SASEGT. Trimming removed 4 bases from V and 0 bases from J, with 7 bases in between. The CDR3 loop spans 14 amino acids. CDR3: CASSGHTSYNEQFF. The CDR3 region has the DNA TGTGCCAGCAGTGGTCACACCTCCTACAATGAGCAGTTCTTC.

This rearrangement joins TRBV5-1 to TRBJ2-7; a possible D gene is TRBD2 (6 bases). The germline V gene has CDR1 SGHRS and CDR2 YFSETQ. The CDR3 length is 14 residues. Deletions cut 1 base from V and 0 bases from J, with 8 bases between. CDR3: CASSLSGDSYEQYF. CDR3 nucleotides: TGCGCCAGCAGCTTGTCGGGGGACTCCTACGAGCAGTACTTC.

The genes are TRBV27 and TRBJ2-7; 7 nucleotides match TRBD2. This CDR3 has 14 residues. V dropped 5 bases and J dropped 2; count of bases not matched to a gene: 6. The germline gives CDR1 MNHEY, CDR2 SMNVEV (reference sequence). CDR3 sequence: CASSLASGTYEQYF. CDR3 DNA sequence: TGTGCCAGCAGTCTAGCTAGCGGAACCTACGAGCAGTACTTC.

This rearrangement joins TRBV24-1 to TRBJ1-2, with D tentatively TRBD1 (5 bases). The V and J ends lost 2 bases and 2 bases respectively, with 14 bases between them. From germline, CDR1 is KGHDR and CDR2 SFDVKD. The CDR3 loop spans 16 amino acids. The CDR3 sequence is CATSDSGTQGNYGYTF. The CDR3 coding sequence is TGTGCCACCAGTGATTCCGGGACTCAAGGCAACTATGGCTACACCTTC.